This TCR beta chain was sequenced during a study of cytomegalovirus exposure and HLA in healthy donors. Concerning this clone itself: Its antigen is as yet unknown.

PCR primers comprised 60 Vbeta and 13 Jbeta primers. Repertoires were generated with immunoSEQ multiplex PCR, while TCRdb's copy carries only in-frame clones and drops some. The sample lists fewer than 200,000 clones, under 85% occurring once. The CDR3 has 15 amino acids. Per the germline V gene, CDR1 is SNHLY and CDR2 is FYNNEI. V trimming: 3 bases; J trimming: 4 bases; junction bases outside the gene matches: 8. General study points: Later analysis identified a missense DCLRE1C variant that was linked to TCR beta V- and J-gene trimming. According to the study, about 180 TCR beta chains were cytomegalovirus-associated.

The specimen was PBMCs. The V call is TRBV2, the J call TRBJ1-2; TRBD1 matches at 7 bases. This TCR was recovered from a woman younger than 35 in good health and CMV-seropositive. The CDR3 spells CASSDPTGTTYGYTF. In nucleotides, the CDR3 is TGTGCCAGCAGTGACCCGACAGGGACGACCTATGGCTACACCTTC. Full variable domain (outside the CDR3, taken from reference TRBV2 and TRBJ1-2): EPEVTQTPSHQVTQMGQEVILRCVPISNHLYFYWYRQILGQKVEFLVSFYNNEISEKSEIFDDQFSVERPDGSNFTLKIRSTKLEDSAMYFCASSDPTGTTYGYTFGSGTRLTVV.